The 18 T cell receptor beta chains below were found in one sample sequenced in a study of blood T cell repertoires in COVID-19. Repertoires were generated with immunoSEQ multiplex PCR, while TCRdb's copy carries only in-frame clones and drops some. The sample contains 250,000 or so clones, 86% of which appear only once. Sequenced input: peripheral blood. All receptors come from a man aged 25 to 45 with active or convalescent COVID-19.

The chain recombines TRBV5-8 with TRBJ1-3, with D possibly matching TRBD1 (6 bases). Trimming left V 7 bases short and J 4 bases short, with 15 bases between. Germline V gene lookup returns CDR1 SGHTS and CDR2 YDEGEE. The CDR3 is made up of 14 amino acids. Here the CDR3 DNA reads TGTGCCAGCCGTGGACAGAGGATAGGAAACACCATATATTTT. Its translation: CASRGQRIGNTIYF.

This CDR3 is CASSGRTGEVNYGYTF. CDR3 nucleotide sequence: TGTGCCAGCAGCGGACGGACAGGGGAGGTTAACTATGGCTACACCTTC. J is TRBJ1-2 and V is TRBV11-2; 9 nucleotides line up with TRBD1. Per germline, CDR1 SGHAT and CDR2 FQNNGV. V shed 5 bases and J 1 base; nucleotides not matched to a gene: 8. The CDR3 contains 16 residues.

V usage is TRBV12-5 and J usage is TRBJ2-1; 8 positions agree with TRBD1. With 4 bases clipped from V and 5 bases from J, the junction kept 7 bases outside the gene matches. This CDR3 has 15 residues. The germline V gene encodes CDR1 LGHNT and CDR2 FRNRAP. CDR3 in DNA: TGTGCTAGTGGTTCAGGACAGGGCCGGGACAATGAGCAGTTCTTC. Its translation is CASGSGQGRDNEQFF. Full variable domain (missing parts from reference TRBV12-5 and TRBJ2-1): DARVTQTPRHKVTEMGQEVTMRCQPILGHNTVFWYRQTMMQGLELLAYFRNRAPLDDSGMPKDRFSAEMPDATLATLKIQPSEPRDSAVYFCASGSGQGRDNEQFFGPGTRLTVL.

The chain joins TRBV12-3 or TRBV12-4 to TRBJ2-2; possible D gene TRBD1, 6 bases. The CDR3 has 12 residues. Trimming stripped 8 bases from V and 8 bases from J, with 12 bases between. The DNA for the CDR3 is TGTGCCAGCGTCAGGGGATTTGGGGAGCTGTTTTTT. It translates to CASVRGFGELFF.

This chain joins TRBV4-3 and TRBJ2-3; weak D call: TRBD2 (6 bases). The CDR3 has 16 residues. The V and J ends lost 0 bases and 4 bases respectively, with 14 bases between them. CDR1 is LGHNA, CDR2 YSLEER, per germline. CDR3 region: CASSQEATPGADTQYF. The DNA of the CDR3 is TGCGCCAGCAGCCAAGAGGCAACGCCGGGGGCAGATACGCAGTATTTT.

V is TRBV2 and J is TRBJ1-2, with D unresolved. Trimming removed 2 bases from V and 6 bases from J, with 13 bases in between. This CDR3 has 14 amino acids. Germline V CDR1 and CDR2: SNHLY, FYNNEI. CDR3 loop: CASSEIGVRDGYTF. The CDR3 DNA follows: TGTGCCAGCAGTGAAATCGGGGTTCGGGATGGCTACACCTTC.

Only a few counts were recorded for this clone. The CDR3 sequence: CASSLMYEGTAEAFF. The CDR3 DNA reads TGTGCCAGTAGCCTAATGTACGAAGGGACAGCTGAAGCTTTCTTT. This chain uses TRBV19 with TRBJ1-1; 7 nucleotides agree with TRBD1. Germline trimming cut 6 bases from V and 6 bases from J; bases unmatched to any gene: 13. The CDR3 consists of 15 residues. CDR1 and CDR2 (germline): LNHDA, SQIVND (reference sequence).

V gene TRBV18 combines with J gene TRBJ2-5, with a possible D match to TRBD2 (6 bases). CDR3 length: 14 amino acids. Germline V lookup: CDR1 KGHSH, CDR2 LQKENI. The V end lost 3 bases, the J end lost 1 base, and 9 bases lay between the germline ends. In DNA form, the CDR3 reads TGTGCCAGCTCACCCGGGGGTCGCCAAGAGACCCAGTACTTC. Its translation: CASSPGGRQETQYF.

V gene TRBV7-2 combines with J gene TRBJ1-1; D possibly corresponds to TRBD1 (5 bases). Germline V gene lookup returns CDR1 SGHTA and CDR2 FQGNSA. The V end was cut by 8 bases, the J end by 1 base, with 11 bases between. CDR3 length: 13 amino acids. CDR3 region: CASARQTNTEAFF. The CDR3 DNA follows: TGTGCCAGCGCCCGACAGACGAACACTGAAGCTTTCTTT.

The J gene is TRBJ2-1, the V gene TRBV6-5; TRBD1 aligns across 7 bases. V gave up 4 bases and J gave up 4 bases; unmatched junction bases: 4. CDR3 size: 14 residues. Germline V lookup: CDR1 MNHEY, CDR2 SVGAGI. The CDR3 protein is CASSFGTAYNEQFF. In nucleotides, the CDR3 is TGTGCCAGCAGTTTTGGGACAGCTTACAATGAGCAGTTCTTC.

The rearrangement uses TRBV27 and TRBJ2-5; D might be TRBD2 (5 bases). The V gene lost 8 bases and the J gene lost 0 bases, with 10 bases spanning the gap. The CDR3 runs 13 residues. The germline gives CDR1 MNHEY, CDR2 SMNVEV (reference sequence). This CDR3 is CASRDYNQETQYF. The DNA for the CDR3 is TGTGCCAGCCGCGACTATAACCAAGAGACCCAGTACTTC.

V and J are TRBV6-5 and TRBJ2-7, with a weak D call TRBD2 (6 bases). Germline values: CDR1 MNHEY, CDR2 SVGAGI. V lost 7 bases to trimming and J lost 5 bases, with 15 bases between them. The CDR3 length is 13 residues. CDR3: CASTLVPGDEQYF. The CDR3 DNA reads TGTGCCAGCACTTTAGTTCCGGGGGACGAGCAGTACTTC.

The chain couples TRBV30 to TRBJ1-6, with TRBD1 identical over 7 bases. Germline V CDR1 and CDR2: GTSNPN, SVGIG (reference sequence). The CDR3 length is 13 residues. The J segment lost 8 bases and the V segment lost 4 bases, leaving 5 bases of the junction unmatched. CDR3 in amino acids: CAWTGGRDSPLHF. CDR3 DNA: TGTGCCTGGACAGGGGGAAGGGATTCACCCCTCCACTTT.

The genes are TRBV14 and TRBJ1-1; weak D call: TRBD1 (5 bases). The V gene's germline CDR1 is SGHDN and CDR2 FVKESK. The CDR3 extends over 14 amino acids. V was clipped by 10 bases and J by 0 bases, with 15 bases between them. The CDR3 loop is CAITGVKMNTEAFF. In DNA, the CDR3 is TGTGCCATTACAGGCGTGAAAATGAACACTGAAGCTTTCTTT.

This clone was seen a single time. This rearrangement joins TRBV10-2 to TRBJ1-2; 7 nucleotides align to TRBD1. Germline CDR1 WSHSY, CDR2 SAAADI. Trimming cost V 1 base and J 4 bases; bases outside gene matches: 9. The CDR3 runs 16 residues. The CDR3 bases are TGCGCCAGCAGTGAGTTTAAAGGGGGCCCGGCCTATGGCTACACCTTC. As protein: CASSEFKGGPAYGYTF.

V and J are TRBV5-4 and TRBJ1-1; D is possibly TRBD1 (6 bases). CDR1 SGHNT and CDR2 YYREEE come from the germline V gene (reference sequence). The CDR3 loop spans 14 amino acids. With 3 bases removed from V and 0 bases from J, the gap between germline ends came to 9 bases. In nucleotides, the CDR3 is TGTGCCAGCAGCTGGACAGAAATGAACACTGAAGCTTTCTTT. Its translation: CASSWTEMNTEAFF.

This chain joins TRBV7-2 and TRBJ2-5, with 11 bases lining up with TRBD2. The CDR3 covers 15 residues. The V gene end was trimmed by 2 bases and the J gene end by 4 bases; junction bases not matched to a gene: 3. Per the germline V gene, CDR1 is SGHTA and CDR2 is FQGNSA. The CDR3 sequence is CASSLSGTSGETQYF. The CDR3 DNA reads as TGTGCCAGCAGCTTATCCGGGACTAGCGGAGAGACCCAGTACTTC.

As DNA, the CDR3 is TGTGCCACCGCCAGTGGGGCTGCTGAAAAACTGTTTTTT. Translation: CATASGAAEKLFF. V is TRBV10-3 and J is TRBJ1-4; maybe TRBD1 (5 bases). The germline gives CDR1 ENHRY, CDR2 SYGVKD. The V end lost 10 bases, the J end lost 7 bases, and 16 bases lay between the germline ends. CDR3 length equals 13 residues.